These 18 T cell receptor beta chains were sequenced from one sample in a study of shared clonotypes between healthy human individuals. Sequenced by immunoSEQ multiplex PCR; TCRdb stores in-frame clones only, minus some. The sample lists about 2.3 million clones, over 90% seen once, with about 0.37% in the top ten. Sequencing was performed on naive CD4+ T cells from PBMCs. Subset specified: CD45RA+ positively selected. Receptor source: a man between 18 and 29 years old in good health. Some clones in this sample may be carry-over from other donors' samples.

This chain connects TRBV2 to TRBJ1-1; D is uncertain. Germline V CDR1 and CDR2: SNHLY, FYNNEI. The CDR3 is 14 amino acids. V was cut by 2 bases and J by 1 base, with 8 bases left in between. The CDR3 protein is CASSETGWNTEAFF. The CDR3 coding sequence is TGTGCCAGCAGTGAAACGGGGTGGAACACTGAAGCTTTCTTT.

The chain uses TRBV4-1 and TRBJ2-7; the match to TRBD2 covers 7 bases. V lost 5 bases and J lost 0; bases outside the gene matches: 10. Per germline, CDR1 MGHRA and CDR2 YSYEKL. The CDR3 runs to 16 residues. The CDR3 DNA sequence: TGCGCCAGCAGCAAGCTTAGCGGGCCAAGCTCCTACGAGCAGTACTTC. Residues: CASSKLSGPSSYEQYF.

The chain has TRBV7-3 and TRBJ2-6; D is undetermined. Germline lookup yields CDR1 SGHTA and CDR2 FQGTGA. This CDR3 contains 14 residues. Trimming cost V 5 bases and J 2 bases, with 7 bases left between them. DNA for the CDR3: TGTGCCAGCAGCCCACGGGCTGGGGCCAACGTCCTGACTTTC. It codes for CASSPRAGANVLTF.

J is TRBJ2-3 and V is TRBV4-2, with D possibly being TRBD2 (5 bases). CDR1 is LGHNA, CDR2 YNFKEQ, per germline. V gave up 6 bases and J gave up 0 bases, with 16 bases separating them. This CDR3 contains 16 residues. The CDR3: CASRPLGLTSTDTQYF. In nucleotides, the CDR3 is TGTGCCAGCAGACCCCTCGGACTGACTAGCACAGATACGCAGTATTTT.

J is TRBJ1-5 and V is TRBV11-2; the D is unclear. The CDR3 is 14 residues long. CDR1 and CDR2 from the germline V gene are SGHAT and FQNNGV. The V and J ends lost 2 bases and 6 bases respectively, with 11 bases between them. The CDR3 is CASSLTQISQPQHF. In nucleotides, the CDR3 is TGTGCCAGCAGCTTAACACAGATAAGTCAGCCCCAGCATTTT.

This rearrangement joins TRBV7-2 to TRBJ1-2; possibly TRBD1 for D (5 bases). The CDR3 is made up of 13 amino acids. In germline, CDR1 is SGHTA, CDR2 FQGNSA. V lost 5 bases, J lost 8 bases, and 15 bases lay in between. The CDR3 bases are TGTGCCAGCAGCCGGACGATCGGGGGAGGCTACACCTTC. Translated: CASSRTIGGGYTF.

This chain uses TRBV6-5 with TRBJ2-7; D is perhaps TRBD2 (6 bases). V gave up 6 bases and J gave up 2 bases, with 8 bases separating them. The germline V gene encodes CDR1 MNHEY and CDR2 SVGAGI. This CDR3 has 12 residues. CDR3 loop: CASRGGTYEQYF. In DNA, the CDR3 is TGTGCCAGCAGGGGGGGAACCTACGAGCAGTACTTC.

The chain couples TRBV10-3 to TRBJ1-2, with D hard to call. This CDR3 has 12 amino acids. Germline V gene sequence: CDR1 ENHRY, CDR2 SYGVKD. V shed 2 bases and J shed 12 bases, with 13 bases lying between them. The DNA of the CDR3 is TGTGCCATCAGTGAGCCTCAAGTTTCGCACACCTTC. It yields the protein CAISEPQVSHTF.

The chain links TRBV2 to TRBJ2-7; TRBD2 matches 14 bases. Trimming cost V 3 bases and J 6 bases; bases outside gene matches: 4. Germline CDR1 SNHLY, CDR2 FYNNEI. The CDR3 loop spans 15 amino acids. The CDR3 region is CASSEQTSGRGEQYF. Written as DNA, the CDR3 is TGTGCCAGCAGTGAGCAGACTAGCGGGAGGGGCGAGCAGTACTTC. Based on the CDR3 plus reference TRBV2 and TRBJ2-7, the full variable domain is EPEVTQTPSHQVTQMGQEVILRCVPISNHLYFYWYRQILGQKVEFLVSFYNNEISEKSEIFDDQFSVERPDGSNFTLKIRSTKLEDSAMYFCASSEQTSGRGEQYFGPGTRLTVT.

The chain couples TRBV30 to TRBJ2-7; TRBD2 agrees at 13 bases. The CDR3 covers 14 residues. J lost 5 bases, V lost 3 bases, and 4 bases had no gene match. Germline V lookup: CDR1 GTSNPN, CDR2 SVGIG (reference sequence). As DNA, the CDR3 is TGTGCCTGGAGGAGACTAGCGGGAGGTCACGAGCAGTACTTC. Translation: CAWRRLAGGHEQYF. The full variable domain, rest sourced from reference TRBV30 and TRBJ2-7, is SQTIHQWPATLVQPVGSPLSLECTVEGTSNPNLYWYRQAAGRGLQLLFYSVGIGQISSEVPQNLSASRPQDRQFILSSKKLLLSDSGFYLCAWRRLAGGHEQYFGPGTRLTVT.

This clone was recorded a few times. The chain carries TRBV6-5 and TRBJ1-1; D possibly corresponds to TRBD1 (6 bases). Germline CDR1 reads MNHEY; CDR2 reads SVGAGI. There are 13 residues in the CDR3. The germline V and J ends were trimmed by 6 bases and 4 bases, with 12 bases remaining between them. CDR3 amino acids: CASRQTGSTEAFF. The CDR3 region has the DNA TGTGCCAGCAGGCAAACAGGGAGCACTGAAGCTTTCTTT.

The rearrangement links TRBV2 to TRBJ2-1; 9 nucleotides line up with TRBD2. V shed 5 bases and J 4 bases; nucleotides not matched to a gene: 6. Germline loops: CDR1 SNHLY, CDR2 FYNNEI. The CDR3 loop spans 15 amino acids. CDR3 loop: CASSFSGSVYNEQFF. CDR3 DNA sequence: TGTGCCAGCAGTTTTAGCGGGAGTGTGTACAATGAGCAGTTCTTC.

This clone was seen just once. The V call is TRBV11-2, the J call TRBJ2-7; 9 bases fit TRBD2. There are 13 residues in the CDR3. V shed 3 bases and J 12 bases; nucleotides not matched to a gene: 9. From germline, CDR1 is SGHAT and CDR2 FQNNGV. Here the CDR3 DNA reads TGTGCCAGCAGCTTGGGACCTAGCGGGATTCGGTACTTC. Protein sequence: CASSLGPSGIRYF.

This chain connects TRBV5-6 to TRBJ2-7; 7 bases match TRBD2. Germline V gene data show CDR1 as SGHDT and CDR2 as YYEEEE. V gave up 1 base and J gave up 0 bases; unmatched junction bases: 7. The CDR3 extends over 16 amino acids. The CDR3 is CASSLPGGGPSYEQYF. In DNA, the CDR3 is TGTGCCAGCAGCTTGCCTGGGGGGGGACCCTCCTACGAGCAGTACTTC.

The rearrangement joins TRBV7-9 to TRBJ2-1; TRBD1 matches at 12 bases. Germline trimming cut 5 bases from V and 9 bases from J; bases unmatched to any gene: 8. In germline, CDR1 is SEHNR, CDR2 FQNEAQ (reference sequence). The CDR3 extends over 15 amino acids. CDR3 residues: CASSPRDRGPSEQFF. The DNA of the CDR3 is TGTGCCAGCAGCCCGCGGGACAGGGGGCCTTCTGAGCAGTTCTTC.

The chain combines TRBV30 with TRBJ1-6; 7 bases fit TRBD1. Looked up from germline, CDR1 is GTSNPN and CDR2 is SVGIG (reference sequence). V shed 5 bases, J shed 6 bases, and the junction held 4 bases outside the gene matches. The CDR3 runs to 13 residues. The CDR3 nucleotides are TGTGCCTGGGGGGGACAGATTAATTCACCCCTCCACTTT. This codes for CAWGGQINSPLHF.

The CDR3 reads CASSLRDGGTEAFF. The CDR3, as DNA: TGTGCCAGCAGCTTACGGGACGGAGGCACTGAAGCTTTCTTT. This rearrangement joins TRBV7-2 to TRBJ1-1; the D gene is possibly TRBD1 (5 bases). V shed 2 bases and J shed 4 bases, with 11 bases lying between them. There are 14 residues in the CDR3. In germline, CDR1 is SGHTA, CDR2 FQGNSA. Full variable domain (outside the CDR3, taken from reference TRBV7-2 and TRBJ1-1): GAGVSQSPSNKVTEKGKDVELRCDPISGHTALYWYRQSLGQGLEFLIYFQGNSAPDKSGLPSDRFSAERTGGSVSTLTIQRTQQEDSAVYLCASSLRDGGTEAFFGQGTRLTVV.

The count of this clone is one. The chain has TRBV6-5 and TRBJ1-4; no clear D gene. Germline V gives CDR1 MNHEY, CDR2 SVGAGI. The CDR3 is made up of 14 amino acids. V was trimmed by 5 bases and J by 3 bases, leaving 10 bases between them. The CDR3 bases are TGTGCCAGCAGTCCGTCTCGGGCTAATGAAAAACTGTTTTTT. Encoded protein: CASSPSRANEKLFF.